This TCR beta chain emerged from a study of T cell changes during pregnancy in multiple sclerosis. Clones were read by immunoSEQ multiplex PCR, and TCRdb kept only the in-frame ones, dropping some. Of about 110,000 clones listed, about 90% were seen once; the top ten hold roughly 1.5%. This CDR3 spans 14 amino acids. In germline, CDR1 is SGHNT, CDR2 YYREEE (reference sequence). Trimming at V came to 1 base and at J to 4 bases, leaving 4 bases not matched to a gene. The material sequenced was peripheral blood, taken before pregnancy. This sequence originates from a female donor with multiple sclerosis, enrolled in a pregnancy study. This chain uses TRBV5-4 with TRBJ2-7; TRBD2 matches at 8 bases. The CDR3 DNA sequence: TGTGCCAGCAGCTTGTACAGCGGGAGTTACGAGCAGTACTTC. This encodes CASSLYSGSYEQYF.